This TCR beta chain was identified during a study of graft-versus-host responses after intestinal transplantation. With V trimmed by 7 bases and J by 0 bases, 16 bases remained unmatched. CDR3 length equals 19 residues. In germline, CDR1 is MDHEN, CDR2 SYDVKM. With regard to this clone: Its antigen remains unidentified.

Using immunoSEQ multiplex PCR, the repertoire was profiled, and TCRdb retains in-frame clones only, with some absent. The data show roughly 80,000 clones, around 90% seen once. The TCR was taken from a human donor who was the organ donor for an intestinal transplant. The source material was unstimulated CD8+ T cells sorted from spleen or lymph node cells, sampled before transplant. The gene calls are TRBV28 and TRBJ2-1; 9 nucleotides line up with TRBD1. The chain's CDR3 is CASTTLGTGWSYSYNEQFF. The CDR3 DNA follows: TGTGCCAGCACCACCTTGGGGACAGGGTGGTCGTACTCCTACAATGAGCAGTTCTTC.